The 8 T cell receptor beta chains below come from one sample, sequenced in a study of blood T cell repertoires in COVID-19. Sequencing used immunoSEQ multiplex PCR; TCRdb keeps in-frame clones, though not all of them. The sample has 230,000 or so clones, roughly nine tenths seen once. Sequencing was performed on peripheral blood. Receptors originate from a woman aged 40 to 50 who had recovered from COVID-19.

The V and J genes are TRBV19 and TRBJ2-7, with D perhaps TRBD1 (6 bases). Trimming removed 6 bases at V and 2 bases at J, with 11 bases between. The germline V gene has CDR1 LNHDA and CDR2 SQIVND (reference sequence). The CDR3 spans 13 residues. CDR3 in DNA: TGTGCCAGTAGCCCAGGGGTAGCCTACGAGCAGTACTTC. It yields the protein CASSPGVAYEQYF.

This clone was picked up one time. The rearrangement joins TRBV9 to TRBJ1-2, with TRBD1 matching 11 bases. The CDR3 runs 14 residues. The germline V gene encodes CDR1 SGDLS and CDR2 YYNGEE. V was pared by 3 bases and J by 7 bases, with 5 bases of the junction left unmatched. The CDR3 region has the DNA TGTGCCAGCAGCGGGAGCGGGACAGGGGGTGGCTACACCTTC. Encoded protein: CASSGSGTGGGYTF.

The chain joins TRBV11-3 to TRBJ1-2, with D tentatively TRBD1 (5 bases). Trimming shortened V by 9 bases and J by 7 bases, and 18 bases separated the two germline ends. Germline values: CDR1 SGHNT, CDR2 YENEEA. The CDR3 is 13 amino acids. CDR3 in amino acids: CARKRGGGCGYTF. The CDR3, as DNA: TGTGCCAGAAAACGGGGGGGAGGATGTGGCTACACCTTC. Full variable domain (outside the CDR3, taken from reference TRBV11-3 and TRBJ1-2): EAGVVQSPRYKIIEKKQPVAFWCNPISGHNTLYWYLQNLGQGPELLIRYENEEAVDDSQLPKDRFSAERLKGVDSTLKIQPAELGDSAVYLCARKRGGGCGYTFGSGTRLTVV.

V is TRBV3-1 (or the pseudogene TRBV3-2) and J is TRBJ2-1, with 8 bases that match TRBD1. The length of the CDR3 is 16 residues. Germline lookup yields CDR1 LGHDT and CDR2 YNNKEL (reference sequence). The J segment lost 6 bases and the V segment lost 4 bases, leaving 11 bases of the junction unmatched. CDR3 bases: TGTGCCAGCAGCCTAAGTTGGGGACAGGCTTTCAATGAGCAGTTCTTC. This codes for CASSLSWGQAFNEQFF.

V is TRBV14 and J is TRBJ1-4, with 7 bases identical to TRBD1. Germline loops: CDR1 SGHDN, CDR2 FVKESK. V lost 4 bases to trimming and J lost 5 bases; unmatched junction nucleotides: 7. The CDR3 loop spans 15 amino acids. This CDR3 is CASSRLRQGNEKLFF. The CDR3 region has the DNA TGTGCCAGCAGCCGATTACGACAGGGAAATGAAAAACTGTTTTTT.

V gene TRBV19 combines with J gene TRBJ1-2; no clear D. The CDR3 extends over 12 amino acids. Trimming took off 5 bases at V and 2 bases at J, with 6 bases between the two ends. The germline CDR1 and CDR2 sequences are LNHDA and SQIVND (reference sequence). The CDR3: CASSARNYGYTF. The CDR3 DNA sequence: TGTGCCAGTAGTGCGCGGAACTATGGCTACACCTTC.

The chain employs TRBV5-1 and TRBJ1-2; D not resolved. CDR1 is SGHRS and CDR2 is YFSETQ in the germline V gene. The CDR3 length is 17 residues. The V end lost 4 bases, the J end lost 1 base, and 20 bases lay between the germline ends. The CDR3 sequence: CASSPLDGLTDNYGYTF. CDR3 bases: TGCGCCAGCAGCCCCCTCGATGGACTTACGGATAACTATGGCTACACCTTC.

The CDR3 here is CASSQGDSLLYGYTF. In nucleotides, the CDR3 is TGCGCCAGCAGCCAAGGAGACAGCCTTCTATATGGCTACACCTTC. The chain has TRBV4-1 and TRBJ1-2, with D perhaps matching TRBD1 (5 bases). V was clipped by 1 base and J by 5 bases, with 14 bases between them. This CDR3 spans 15 amino acids. Looked up from germline, CDR1 is MGHRA and CDR2 is YSYEKL.